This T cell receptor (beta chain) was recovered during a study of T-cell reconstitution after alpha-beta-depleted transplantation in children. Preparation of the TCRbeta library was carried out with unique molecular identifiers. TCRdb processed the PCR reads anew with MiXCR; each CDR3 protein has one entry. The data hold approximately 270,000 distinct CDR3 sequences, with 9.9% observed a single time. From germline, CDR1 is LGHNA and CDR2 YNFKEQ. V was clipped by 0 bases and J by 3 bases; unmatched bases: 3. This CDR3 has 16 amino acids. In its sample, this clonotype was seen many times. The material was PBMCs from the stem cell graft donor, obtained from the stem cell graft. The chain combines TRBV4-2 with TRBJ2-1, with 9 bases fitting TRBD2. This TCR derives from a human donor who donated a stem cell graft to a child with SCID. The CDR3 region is CASSQDPAGGYNEQFF. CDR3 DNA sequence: TGTGCCAGCAGCCAAGATCCAGCGGGGGGCTACAATGAGCAGTTCTTC.